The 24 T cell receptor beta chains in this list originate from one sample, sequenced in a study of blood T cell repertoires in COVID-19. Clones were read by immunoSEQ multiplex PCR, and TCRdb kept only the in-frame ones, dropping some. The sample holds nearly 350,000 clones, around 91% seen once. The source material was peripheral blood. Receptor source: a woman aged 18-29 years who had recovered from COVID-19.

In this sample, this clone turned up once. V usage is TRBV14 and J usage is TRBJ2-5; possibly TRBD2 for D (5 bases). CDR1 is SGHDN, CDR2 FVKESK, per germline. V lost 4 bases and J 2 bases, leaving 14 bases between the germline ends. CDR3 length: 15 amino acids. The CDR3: CASSPLTAAQETQYF. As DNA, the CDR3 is TGTGCCAGCAGCCCCCTTACAGCGGCACAAGAGACCCAGTACTTC.

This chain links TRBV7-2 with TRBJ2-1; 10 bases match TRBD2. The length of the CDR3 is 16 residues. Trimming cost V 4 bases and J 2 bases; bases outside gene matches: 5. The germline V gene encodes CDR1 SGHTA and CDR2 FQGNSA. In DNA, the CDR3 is TGTGCCAGCAGCTCGTCTAGCGGGAGAACCTACAATGAGCAGTTCTTC. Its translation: CASSSSSGRTYNEQFF.

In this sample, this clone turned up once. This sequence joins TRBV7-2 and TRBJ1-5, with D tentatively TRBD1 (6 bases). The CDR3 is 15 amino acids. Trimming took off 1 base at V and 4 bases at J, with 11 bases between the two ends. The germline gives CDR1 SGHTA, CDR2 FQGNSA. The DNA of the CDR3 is TGTGCCAGCAGCTTAGGACAGGTCGGTAATCAGCCCCAGCATTTT. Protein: CASSLGQVGNQPQHF.

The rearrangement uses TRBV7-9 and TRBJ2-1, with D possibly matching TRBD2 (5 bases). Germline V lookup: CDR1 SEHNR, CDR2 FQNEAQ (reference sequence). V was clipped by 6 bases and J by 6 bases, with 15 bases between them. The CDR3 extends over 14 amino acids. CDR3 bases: TGTGCCAGCAGTCCTAGCTCAGATTTCAATGAGCAGTTCTTC. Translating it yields CASSPSSDFNEQFF.

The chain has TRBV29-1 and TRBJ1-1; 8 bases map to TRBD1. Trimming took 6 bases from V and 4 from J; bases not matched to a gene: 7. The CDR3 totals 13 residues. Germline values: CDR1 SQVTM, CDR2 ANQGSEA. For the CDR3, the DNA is TGCAGCGTCATACAGGGGGTGATCACTGAAGCTTTCTTT. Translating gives CSVIQGVITEAFF.

In nucleotides, the CDR3 is TGTGCCAGCAGCCCCGGGACAGGGGTTAATGAAAAACTGTTTTTT. Translated, it gives CASSPGTGVNEKLFF. This chain connects TRBV5-6 to TRBJ1-4; TRBD1 aligns across 10 bases. Germline V CDR1 and CDR2: SGHDT, YYEEEE. After removal of 4 bases from V and 4 bases from J, the junction contained 4 bases not matched to a gene. The CDR3 is made up of 15 amino acids.

The CDR3 here is CASSDWGESFTDTQYF. The CDR3 DNA is TGTGCCAGCAGTGATTGGGGGGAATCCTTCACAGATACGCAGTATTTT. The V gene is TRBV2, the J gene TRBJ2-3; a possible D gene is TRBD2 (6 bases). V shed 3 bases and J shed 2 bases, with 15 bases lying between them. The CDR3 runs 16 residues. The germline V gene encodes CDR1 SNHLY and CDR2 FYNNEI.

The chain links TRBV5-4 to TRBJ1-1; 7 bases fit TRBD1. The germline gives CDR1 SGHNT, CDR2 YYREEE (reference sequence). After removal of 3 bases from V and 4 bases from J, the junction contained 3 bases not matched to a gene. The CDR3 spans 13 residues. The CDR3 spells CASSSQGGTEAFF. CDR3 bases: TGTGCCAGCAGCTCCCAGGGGGGCACTGAAGCTTTCTTT.

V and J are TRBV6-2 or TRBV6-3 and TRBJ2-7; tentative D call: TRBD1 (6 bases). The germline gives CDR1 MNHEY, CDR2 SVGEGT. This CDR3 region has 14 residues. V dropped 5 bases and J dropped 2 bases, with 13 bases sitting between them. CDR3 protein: CASSNRASPYEQYV. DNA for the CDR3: TGTGCCAGCAGTAACAGGGCCTCACCCTACGAGCAGTACGTC.

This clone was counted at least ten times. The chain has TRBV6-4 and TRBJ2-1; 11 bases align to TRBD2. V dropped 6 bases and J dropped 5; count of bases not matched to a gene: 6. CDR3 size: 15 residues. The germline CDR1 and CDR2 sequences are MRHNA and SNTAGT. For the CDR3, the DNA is TGTGCCAGCAGCTGGACTAGCGGGTCCAACAATGAGCAGTTCTTC. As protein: CASSWTSGSNNEQFF.

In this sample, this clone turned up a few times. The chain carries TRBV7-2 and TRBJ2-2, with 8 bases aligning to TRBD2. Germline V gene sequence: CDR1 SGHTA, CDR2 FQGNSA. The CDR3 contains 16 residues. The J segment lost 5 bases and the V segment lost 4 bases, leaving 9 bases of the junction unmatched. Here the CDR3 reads CASSSPGTRRTGELFF. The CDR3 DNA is TGTGCCAGCAGCTCGCCCGGGACTAGAAGGACCGGGGAGCTGTTTTTT.

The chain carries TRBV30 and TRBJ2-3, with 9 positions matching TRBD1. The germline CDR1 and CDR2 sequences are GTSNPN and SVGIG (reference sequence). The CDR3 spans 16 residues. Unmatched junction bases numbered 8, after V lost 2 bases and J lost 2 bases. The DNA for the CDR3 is TGTGCCTGGAGTTCCGGACAGGGGATATTCACAGATACGCAGTATTTT. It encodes CAWSSGQGIFTDTQYF.

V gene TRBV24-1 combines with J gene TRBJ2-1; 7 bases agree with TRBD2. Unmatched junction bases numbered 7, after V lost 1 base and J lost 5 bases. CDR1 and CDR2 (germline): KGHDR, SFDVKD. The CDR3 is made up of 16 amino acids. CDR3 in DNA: TGTGCCACCAGTGATTTTCCCAGCGGGATTGACAATGAGCAGTTCTTC. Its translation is CATSDFPSGIDNEQFF.

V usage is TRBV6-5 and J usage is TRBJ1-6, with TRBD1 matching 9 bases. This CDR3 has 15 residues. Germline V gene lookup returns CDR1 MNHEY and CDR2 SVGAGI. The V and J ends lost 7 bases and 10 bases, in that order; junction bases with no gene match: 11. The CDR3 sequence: CASTPRGQGSSPLHF. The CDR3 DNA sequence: TGTGCCAGCACCCCGAGGGGACAGGGTAGCTCACCCCTCCACTTT.

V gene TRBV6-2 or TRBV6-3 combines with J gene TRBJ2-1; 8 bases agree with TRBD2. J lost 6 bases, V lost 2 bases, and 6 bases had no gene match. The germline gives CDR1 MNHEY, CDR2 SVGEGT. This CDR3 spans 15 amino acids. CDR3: CASSYGAGGLNEQFF. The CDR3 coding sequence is TGTGCCAGCAGTTACGGGGCGGGAGGCCTCAATGAGCAGTTCTTC.

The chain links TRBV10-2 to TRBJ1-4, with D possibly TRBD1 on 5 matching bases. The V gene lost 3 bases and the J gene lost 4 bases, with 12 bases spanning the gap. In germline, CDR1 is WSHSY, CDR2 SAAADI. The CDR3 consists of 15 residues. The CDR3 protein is CASSDQGKGNEKLFF. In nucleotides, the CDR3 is TGCGCCAGCAGTGACCAGGGTAAGGGTAATGAAAAACTGTTTTTT.

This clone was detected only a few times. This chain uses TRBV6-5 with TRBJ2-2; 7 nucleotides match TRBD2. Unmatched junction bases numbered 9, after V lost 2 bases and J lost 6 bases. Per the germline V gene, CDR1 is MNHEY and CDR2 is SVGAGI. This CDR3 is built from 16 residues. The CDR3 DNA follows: TGTGCCAGCAGTTACATCGGACTAGGTGTCCCCGGGGAGCTGTTTTTT. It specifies CASSYIGLGVPGELFF.

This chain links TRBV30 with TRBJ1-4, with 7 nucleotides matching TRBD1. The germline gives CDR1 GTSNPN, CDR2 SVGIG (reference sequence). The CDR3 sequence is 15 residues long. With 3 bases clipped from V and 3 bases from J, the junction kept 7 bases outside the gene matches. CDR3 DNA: TGTGCCTGGAGGGACTTGACAGGGTCTAATGAAAAACTGTTTTTT. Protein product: CAWRDLTGSNEKLFF.

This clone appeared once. The DNA of the CDR3 is TGTGCCAGCAGTTTAGCGGGATATGGCTACACCTTC. Protein sequence: CASSLAGYGYTF. The rearrangement uses TRBV27 and TRBJ1-2; D is ambiguous. There are 12 residues in the CDR3. Germline V gene data show CDR1 as MNHEY and CDR2 as SMNVEV (reference sequence). V lost 2 bases to trimming and J lost 5 bases, with 6 bases between them.

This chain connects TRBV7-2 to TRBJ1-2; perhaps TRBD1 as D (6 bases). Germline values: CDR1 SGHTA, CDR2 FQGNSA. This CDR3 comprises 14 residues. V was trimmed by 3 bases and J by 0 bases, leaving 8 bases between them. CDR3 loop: CASSFPGANYGYTF. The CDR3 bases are TGTGCCAGCAGCTTTCCAGGGGCTAACTATGGCTACACCTTC.

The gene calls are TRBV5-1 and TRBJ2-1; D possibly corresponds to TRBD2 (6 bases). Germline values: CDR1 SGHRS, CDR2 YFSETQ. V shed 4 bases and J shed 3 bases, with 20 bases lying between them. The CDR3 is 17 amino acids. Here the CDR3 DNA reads TGCGCCAGCAGCCGTAATGTAGCGGTTGGGGGCTACAATGAGCAGTTCTTC. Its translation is CASSRNVAVGGYNEQFF.

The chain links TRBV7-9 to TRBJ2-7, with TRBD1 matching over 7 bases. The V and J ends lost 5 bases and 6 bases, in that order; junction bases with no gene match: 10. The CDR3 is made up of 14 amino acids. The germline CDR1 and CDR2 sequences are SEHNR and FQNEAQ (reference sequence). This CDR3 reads CASSSTGVVSEQYV. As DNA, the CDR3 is TGTGCCAGCAGCAGCACAGGGGTTGTAAGCGAGCAGTACGTC.

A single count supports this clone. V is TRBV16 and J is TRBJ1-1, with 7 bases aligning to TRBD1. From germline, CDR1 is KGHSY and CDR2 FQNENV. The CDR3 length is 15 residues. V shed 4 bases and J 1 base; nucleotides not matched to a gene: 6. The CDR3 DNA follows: TGTGCCAGCAGCCCACAGGGGCTAGGGAACACTGAAGCTTTCTTT. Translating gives CASSPQGLGNTEAFF. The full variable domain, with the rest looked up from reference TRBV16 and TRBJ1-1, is GEEVAQTPKHLVRGEGQKAKLYCAPIKGHSYVFWYQQVLKNEFKFLISFQNENVFDETGMPKERFSAKCLPNSPCSLEIQATKLEDSAVYFCASSPQGLGNTEAFFGQGTRLTVV.

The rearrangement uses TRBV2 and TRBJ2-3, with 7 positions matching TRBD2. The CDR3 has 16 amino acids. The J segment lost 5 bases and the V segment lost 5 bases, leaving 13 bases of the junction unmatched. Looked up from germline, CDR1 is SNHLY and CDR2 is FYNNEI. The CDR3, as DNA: TGTGCCAGCAGTAGATCTTTCGCGGGAGTAATAGATACGCAGTATTTT. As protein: CASSRSFAGVIDTQYF.